Listed here are 9 T cell receptor beta chains from one sample, sequenced in a study of shared clonotypes between healthy human individuals. The data were produced by immunoSEQ multiplex PCR, yet TCRdb's version contains in-frame clones alone and is incomplete. This table has 950,000 to 1,100,000 clones, approximately 76% appearing once. Sequencing was done on a sample of memory CD4+ T cells sorted from blood. Subset in this sample: CD45RA-negative fraction. The receptors come from a young man in good health.

The gene calls are TRBV27 and TRBJ2-7; a weak D match, TRBD2 (6 bases). The CDR3 spans 19 residues. V lost 4 bases and J 0 bases, leaving 25 bases between the germline ends. CDR1 and CDR2 (germline): MNHEY, SMNVEV (reference sequence). CDR3 protein: CASSSQVELGRKSSYEQYF. The CDR3, as DNA: TGTGCCAGCAGTTCCCAGGTCGAATTAGGGAGGAAGAGCTCCTACGAGCAGTACTTC.

The chain has TRBV30 and TRBJ2-1; no reliable D call. There are 15 residues in the CDR3. Germline CDR1 reads GTSNPN; CDR2 reads SVGIG (reference sequence). V was cut by 3 bases and J by 2 bases, with 14 bases left in between. The CDR3 nucleotides are TGTGCCTGGAGAGAGGACCCGGACCCCTACAATGAGCAGTTCTTC. As protein: CAWREDPDPYNEQFF.

This sequence joins TRBV6-1 and TRBJ1-5, with D perhaps TRBD1 (6 bases). The CDR3 length is 15 residues. The V gene's germline CDR1 is MNHNS and CDR2 SASEGT. Trimming stripped 4 bases from V and 3 bases from J, with 13 bases between. CDR3 bases: TGTGCCAGCAGTGGTACAGGGAGGTCCAATCAGCCCCAGCATTTT. Translated, it gives CASSGTGRSNQPQHF.

The chain combines TRBV5-1 with TRBJ1-1; no clear D. The germline V gene has CDR1 SGHRS and CDR2 YFSETQ. V was cut by 1 base and J by 2 bases, with 9 bases left in between. This CDR3 is 14 amino acids long. CDR3: CASSLNGVNTEAFF. The CDR3, as DNA: TGCGCCAGCAGCTTGAACGGAGTCAACACTGAAGCTTTCTTT.

In this sample, this clone turned up once. The V and J genes are TRBV2 and TRBJ2-3; D remains unclear. Germline assignment: CDR1 SNHLY and CDR2 FYNNEI. V lost 5 bases and J 0 bases, leaving 9 bases between the germline ends. The CDR3 is 14 amino acids. The chain's CDR3 is CASSPRFSTDTQYF. The CDR3 nucleotides read TGTGCCAGCAGTCCGAGGTTCAGCACAGATACGCAGTATTTT.

The V and J genes are TRBV5-1 and TRBJ2-1; 9 bases align to TRBD2. This CDR3 comprises 15 residues. Germline V gene data show CDR1 as SGHRS and CDR2 as YFSETQ. J was trimmed by 7 bases and V by 0 bases; bases with no gene match: 5. In DNA form, the CDR3 reads TGCGCCAGCAGCTTGGGGCGGGAGGGCACTAATGAGCAGTTCTTC. Amino acid sequence: CASSLGREGTNEQFF.

V usage is TRBV18 and J usage is TRBJ2-7; maybe TRBD2 (6 bases). Germline CDR1 reads KGHSH; CDR2 reads LQKENI. V lost 3 bases and J 4 bases, leaving 10 bases between the germline ends. The CDR3 sequence is 13 residues long. The CDR3, as DNA: TGTGCCAGCTCACCCCGCGGGGAGTACGAGCAGTACTTC. It is translated as CASSPRGEYEQYF.

This clone was counted a single time. This chain links TRBV5-4 with TRBJ1-1; D call uncertain. V lost 4 bases to trimming and J lost 8 bases, with 18 bases between them. The CDR3 sequence is 14 residues long. Germline CDR1 SGHNT, CDR2 YYREEE (reference sequence). The CDR3 here is CASSRGESIREAFF. The CDR3 DNA follows: TGTGCCAGCAGCCGAGGCGAGTCTATTCGGGAAGCTTTCTTT.

For this clone: This may be a read error: a much more frequent sequence differs by one nucleotide. Other DNA sequences in the sample encode the same CDR3. The chain couples TRBV19 to TRBJ1-6, with D perhaps matching TRBD1 (6 bases). The V gene's germline CDR1 is LNHDA and CDR2 SQIVND (reference sequence). The CDR3 is 14 residues long. With 6 bases removed from V and 7 bases from J, the gap between germline ends came to 13 bases. The CDR3 bases are TGTGCCAGTAGCATGACGAGGGGGAATTCACCCCTCCACTTT. Amino acid sequence: CASSMTRGNSPLHF.